One sample yielded the 7 T cell receptor beta chains listed below, sequenced in a study of cytotoxic CD8 clonotypes in ibrutinib-treated CLL. Clones were sequenced by immunoSEQ multiplex PCR, and TCRdb holds only the in-frame ones, with some missing. The table has 150,000 to 250,000 clones, around 70% seen once. The source was PBMCs, collected after 24 months of ibrutinib treatment. Receptor source: a human donor with chronic lymphocytic leukemia.

The V gene is TRBV4-3, the J gene TRBJ2-7; D perhaps matches TRBD1 (6 bases). The CDR3 runs 15 residues. The V end lost 2 bases, the J end lost 4 bases, and 15 bases lay between the germline ends. Looked up from germline, CDR1 is LGHNA and CDR2 is YSLEER. The CDR3 spells CASSQIQGVGYEQYF. CDR3 coding DNA: TGCGCCAGCAGCCAAATACAGGGTGTTGGGTACGAGCAGTACTTC.

The chain couples TRBV6-6 to TRBJ2-3, with D hard to call. Germline values: CDR1 MNHNY, CDR2 SVGAGI (reference sequence). The CDR3 has 14 residues. Trimming left V 0 bases short and J 0 bases short, with 4 bases between. CDR3: CASSYSASTDTQYF. The CDR3 DNA reads as TGTGCCAGCAGTTACTCGGCTAGCACAGATACGCAGTATTTT.

The gene calls are TRBV6-5 and TRBJ2-2; 8 nucleotides match TRBD1. J gave up 6 bases and V 6 bases, and 3 bases lay outside the gene matches. This CDR3 comprises 13 residues. From germline, CDR1 is MNHEY and CDR2 SVGAGI. CDR3 DNA sequence: TGTGCCAGCAGGGACAGGGTAGCCGGGGAGCTGTTTTTT. Translated: CASRDRVAGELFF.

V is TRBV15 and J is TRBJ1-1; weak D call: TRBD1 (5 bases). The germline V gene encodes CDR1 LNHNV and CDR2 YYDKDF (reference sequence). Trimming shortened V by 3 bases and J by 2 bases, and 16 bases separated the two germline ends. The CDR3 sequence is 16 residues long. CDR3 nucleotide sequence: TGTGCCACCAGCAGTGAATTGACAGTATTAAACACTGAAGCTTTCTTT. Its protein is CATSSELTVLNTEAFF.

This clone turned up a few times. The J gene is TRBJ1-1, the V gene TRBV27, with D possibly TRBD1 on 6 matching bases. V was clipped by 6 bases and J by 1 base, with 21 bases between them. Looked up from germline, CDR1 is MNHEY and CDR2 is SMNVEV (reference sequence). CDR3 size: 17 residues. Here the CDR3 DNA reads TGTGCCAGCAGACCGAACAGGGAAAGTAGAGCGAACACTGAAGCTTTCTTT. It translates to CASRPNRESRANTEAFF.

The chain is built from TRBV11-2 and TRBJ2-7, with TRBD2 as a possible D gene (5 bases). Germline loops: CDR1 SGHAT, CDR2 FQNNGV. The CDR3 totals 11 residues. Trimming pared 4 bases from V and 6 bases from J, leaving 7 bases between. The CDR3 coding sequence is TGTGCCAGCAGCTCCGGAGGCGAGCAGTACTTC. Encoded protein: CASSSGGEQYF.

This clone was counted a single time. The chain links TRBV5-1 to TRBJ2-3; possibly TRBD1 or TRBD2 for D (5 bases each). The CDR3 extends over 14 amino acids. The germline V gene has CDR1 SGHRS and CDR2 YFSETQ. Trimming shortened V by 0 bases and J by 4 bases, and 9 bases separated the two germline ends. The CDR3 nucleotides are TGCGCCAGCAGCTTGGACCGAGGGGCAGATACGCAGTATTTT. This codes for CASSLDRGADTQYF.